A single sample gave rise to the 31 T cell receptor beta chains below, sequenced in a study of shared clonotypes between healthy human individuals. Sequenced by immunoSEQ multiplex PCR; TCRdb stores in-frame clones only, minus some. Of about 980,000 clones listed, more than 75% are singletons. The specimen was memory CD4+ T cells sorted from blood. Subset denoted: CD45RA-negative fraction. The receptors originated from a man in his late teens or twenties in good health.

Many counts were recorded for this clone. V usage is TRBV5-1 and J usage is TRBJ2-7; D perhaps matches TRBD2 (5 bases). This CDR3 spans 16 amino acids. Germline V gives CDR1 SGHRS, CDR2 YFSETQ. Trimming cost V 0 bases and J 6 bases, with 19 bases left between them. CDR3 in DNA: TGCGCCAGCAGCTTGGATAGGGTGGGAGCCTCCGGCGAGCAGTACTTC. This sequence encodes CASSLDRVGASGEQYF.

Note on this clone: A much larger clone is a single base away; this may be a read error. The genes are TRBV7-2 and TRBJ2-7, with 8 nucleotides matching TRBD1. Germline values: CDR1 SGHTA, CDR2 FQGNSA. CDR3 length: 14 residues. V lost 5 bases, J lost 2 bases, and 5 bases stayed unmatched. CDR3 in DNA: TGTGCCAGCAGCGCCGACAGGGGCCCCTACGAGCAGTACTTC. As protein: CASSADRGPYEQYF.

The V call is TRBV4-1, the J call TRBJ2-5; 8 nucleotides agree with TRBD2. The CDR3 totals 15 residues. Trimming took 3 bases from V and 3 from J; bases not matched to a gene: 6. Germline loops: CDR1 MGHRA, CDR2 YSYEKL. This CDR3 is CASSQGTSEKETQYF. The CDR3 coding sequence is TGCGCCAGCAGCCAGGGGACTAGTGAAAAAGAGACCCAGTACTTC.

This clone is a singleton in its sample. The chain links TRBV5-1 to TRBJ2-5, with 13 bases matching TRBD2. After removal of 4 bases from V and 4 bases from J, the junction contained 7 bases not matched to a gene. This CDR3 region has 16 residues. Per the germline V gene, CDR1 is SGHRS and CDR2 is YFSETQ. CDR3 sequence reads: CASSIRTSGGGETQYF. For the CDR3, the DNA is TGCGCCAGCAGCATTAGGACTAGCGGGGGAGGAGAGACCCAGTACTTC.

V gene TRBV28 combines with J gene TRBJ1-2; 7 bases fit TRBD1. V shed 6 bases, J shed 7 bases, and the junction held 8 bases outside the gene matches. Germline V lookup: CDR1 MDHEN, CDR2 SYDVKM. This CDR3 spans 13 amino acids. For the CDR3, the DNA is TGTGCCAGCAGCCAGACAGGGATCTCTGGCTACACCTTC. Its protein is CASSQTGISGYTF.

Details on this clone: This may come from a read error, since a much larger clone is one base off. The chain carries TRBV27 and TRBJ2-2; no reliable D call. With 2 bases removed from V and 7 bases from J, the gap between germline ends came to 5 bases. The CDR3 covers 12 residues. Germline assignment: CDR1 MNHEY and CDR2 SMNVEV (reference sequence). The CDR3 nucleotides are TGTGCCAGCAGTTTAGGGGTCGGGGAGCTGTTTTTT. It codes for CASSLGVGELFF.

The V call is TRBV4-1, the J call TRBJ1-2; perhaps TRBD1 as D (6 bases). V was clipped by 0 bases and J by 4 bases, with 9 bases between them. Germline V gene sequence: CDR1 MGHRA, CDR2 YSYEKL. The CDR3 runs 14 residues. CDR3 residues: CASSQDGGAYGYTF. Here the CDR3 DNA reads TGCGCCAGCAGCCAAGATGGGGGCGCCTATGGCTACACCTTC.

The chain employs TRBV9 and TRBJ2-7, with unresolved D. Germline CDR1 reads SGDLS; CDR2 reads YYNGEE. Deletions cut 4 bases from V and 4 bases from J, with 12 bases between. This CDR3 region has 13 residues. Written as DNA, the CDR3 is TGTGCCAGCAGCCCCTCTTTGTCGTACGAGCAGTACTTC. It is translated as CASSPSLSYEQYF.

The chain couples TRBV5-8 to TRBJ1-1; 7 nucleotides line up with TRBD1. J was trimmed by 5 bases and V by 4 bases; bases with no gene match: 5. The CDR3 totals 13 residues. CDR1 and CDR2 (germline): SGHTS, YDEGEE. CDR3 DNA: TGTGCCAGCAGCATAGGGGGCTGGACTGAAGCTTTCTTT. As protein: CASSIGGWTEAFF.

This clone turned up a few times. This chain connects TRBV12-5 to TRBJ2-7, with 7 bases fitting TRBD1. The CDR3 sequence is 15 residues long. Germline values: CDR1 LGHNT, CDR2 FRNRAP. V was pared by 6 bases and J by 2 bases, with 10 bases of the junction left unmatched. The CDR3 coding sequence is TGTGCTAGTGGACGGACAGGCGATCGCCCCTACGAGCAGTACTTC. It specifies CASGRTGDRPYEQYF. Supplemented by reference TRBV12-5 and TRBJ2-7, the full variable domain reads DARVTQTPRHKVTEMGQEVTMRCQPILGHNTVFWYRQTMMQGLELLAYFRNRAPLDDSGMPKDRFSAEMPDATLATLKIQPSEPRDSAVYFCASGRTGDRPYEQYFGPGTRLTVT.

The chain is built from TRBV7-9 and TRBJ1-1, with D uncertain. V was shortened by 1 base and J by 1 base, with 7 bases between the two germline ends. CDR1 is SEHNR, CDR2 FQNEAQ, per germline (reference sequence). This CDR3 is built from 14 residues. The CDR3 protein is CASSLDSGNTEAFF. The CDR3 DNA reads TGTGCCAGCAGCTTAGACTCAGGGAACACTGAAGCTTTCTTT.

The gene calls are TRBV4-3 and TRBJ2-1; 11 bases align to TRBD1. This CDR3 comprises 17 residues. J gave up 9 bases and V 4 bases, and 14 bases lay outside the gene matches. In germline, CDR1 is LGHNA, CDR2 YSLEER. CDR3 bases: TGCGCCAGCAGCCCAGAGAAGGGACAGGGGGGTAAAAGTGAGCAGTTCTTC. It codes for CASSPEKGQGGKSEQFF.

For this clone: At one end, the junction sequence differs from germline, possibly due to a read error. J is TRBJ2-4 and V is TRBV19; D unresolved. From germline, CDR1 is LNHDA and CDR2 SQIVND (reference sequence). CDR3 size: 12 residues. CDR3 sequence reads: CASSTARNIQYF. The CDR3 nucleotides read TGTGCCAGTAGTACGGCCAGAAACATTCAGTACTTC.

J is TRBJ1-5 and V is TRBV7-9, with D unresolved. The CDR3 spans 13 residues. V lost 5 bases to trimming and J lost 7 bases, with 12 bases between them. CDR1 is SEHNR, CDR2 FQNEAQ, per germline (reference sequence). In DNA, the CDR3 is TGTGCCAGCAGCACCTTCGCGGGGCAGCCCCAGCATTTT. Translation: CASSTFAGQPQHF.

The chain links TRBV30 to TRBJ2-5; D uncertain. The CDR3 has 10 residues. Trimming took off 5 bases at V and 5 bases at J, with 6 bases between the two ends. Germline CDR1 is GTSNPN and CDR2 is SVGIG (reference sequence). The CDR3 loop is CAWGWETQYF. The CDR3 region has the DNA TGTGCCTGGGGGTGGGAGACCCAGTACTTC. The full variable domain, completed using reference TRBV30 and TRBJ2-5, is SQTIHQWPATLVQPVGSPLSLECTVEGTSNPNLYWYRQAAGRGLQLLFYSVGIGQISSEVPQNLSASRPQDRQFILSSKKLLLSDSGFYLCAWGWETQYFGPGTRLLVL.

This clone was seen more than once but under ten times. Other DNA sequences in this sample translate to the same CDR3. This rearrangement joins TRBV30 to TRBJ1-5; D is uncertain. V was pared by 3 bases and J by 2 bases, with 8 bases between. Germline V gives CDR1 GTSNPN, CDR2 SVGIG (reference sequence). The CDR3 loop spans 13 amino acids. The CDR3 protein is CAWSPEGNQPQHF. The CDR3 coding sequence is TGTGCCTGGAGCCCGGAGGGCAATCAGCCCCAGCATTTT.

This chain uses TRBV25-1 with TRBJ1-6; D unclear. CDR3 length: 16 amino acids. The germline V gene has CDR1 MGHDK and CDR2 SYGVNS. The V end lost 3 bases, the J end lost 7 bases, and 16 bases lay between the germline ends. In DNA, the CDR3 is TGTGCCAGCAGTGAGGCGAGGGCTTCTGGGAATTCACCCCTCCACTTT. It yields the protein CASSEARASGNSPLHF.

The chain carries TRBV30 and TRBJ2-6; possibly TRBD1 for D (5 bases). Germline CDR1 GTSNPN, CDR2 SVGIG (reference sequence). V was shortened by 3 bases and J by 0 bases, with 15 bases between the two germline ends. This CDR3 contains 17 residues. This CDR3 reads CAWRVAGIYSGANVLTF. Written as DNA, the CDR3 is TGTGCCTGGAGGGTAGCAGGGATTTACTCTGGGGCCAACGTCCTGACTTTC.

The chain employs TRBV10-2 and TRBJ1-4; D gene uncertain. With 8 bases removed from V and 8 bases from J, the gap between germline ends came to 12 bases. Germline CDR1 is WSHSY and CDR2 is SAAADI. There are 12 residues in the CDR3. CDR3 region: CASRGSMEKLFF. In nucleotides, the CDR3 is TGCGCCAGCCGGGGTAGTATGGAAAAACTGTTTTTT.

This clone has just a few counts. The rearrangement links TRBV5-1 to TRBJ2-1, with a possible D match to TRBD1 (6 bases). Germline-derived CDR1 and CDR2 are SGHRS and YFSETQ. The CDR3 consists of 14 residues. V lost 3 bases and J 8 bases, leaving 15 bases between the germline ends. The CDR3 sequence: CASSWGITGYEQFF. The CDR3 bases are TGCGCCAGCAGCTGGGGCATCACAGGGTATGAGCAGTTCTTC.

In its sample, this clone was seen a few times. The chain uses TRBV2 and TRBJ2-2; D is undetermined. Trimming stripped 6 bases from V and 4 bases from J, with 9 bases between. Germline V gives CDR1 SNHLY, CDR2 FYNNEI. The CDR3 has 13 residues. The CDR3 DNA sequence: TGTGCCAGCAGGGAAAGCCTCACCGGGGAGCTGTTTTTT. It encodes CASRESLTGELFF.

The rearrangement uses TRBV4-3 and TRBJ2-1, with D uncertain. The germline V gene has CDR1 LGHNA and CDR2 YSLEER. The V gene lost 0 bases and the J gene lost 1 base, with 7 bases spanning the gap. The CDR3 has 15 amino acids. The CDR3 DNA reads TGCGCCAGCAGCCAAGATGGTGGGTCCTACAATGAGCAGTTCTTC. Translating gives CASSQDGGSYNEQFF.

V is TRBV7-9 and J is TRBJ1-1, with unresolved D. CDR1 is SEHNR, CDR2 FQNEAQ, per germline (reference sequence). The V end was cut by 7 bases, the J end by 4 bases, with 10 bases between. The length of the CDR3 is 12 residues. The CDR3 spells CASTFSGTEAFF. The CDR3 DNA reads TGTGCCAGCACCTTCTCTGGCACTGAAGCTTTCTTT.

This clone has a handful of counts. The chain has TRBV7-8 and TRBJ1-5; no firm D call. V lost 1 base and J 4 bases, leaving 14 bases between the germline ends. The CDR3 is 16 residues long. Germline CDR1 reads SGHVS; CDR2 reads FQNEAQ. CDR3 residues: CASSLEASRPNQPQHF. The CDR3 nucleotides read TGTGCCAGCAGCTTAGAGGCCAGCCGGCCTAATCAGCCCCAGCATTTT.

The chain links TRBV7-9 to TRBJ2-5; D is uncertain. The germline gives CDR1 SEHNR, CDR2 FQNEAQ (reference sequence). Trimming left V 3 bases short and J 3 bases short, with 5 bases between. CDR3 length equals 12 residues. The DNA for the CDR3 is TGTGCCAGCAGCTTTCACGAAGAGACCCAGTACTTC. Its translation is CASSFHEETQYF.

This clone was picked up one time. The rearrangement uses TRBV28 and TRBJ2-5; D is unresolved. From germline, CDR1 is MDHEN and CDR2 SYDVKM. The CDR3 covers 17 residues. V gave up 3 bases and J gave up 0 bases, with 17 bases separating them. This CDR3 is CASSFNSQREYQETQYF. The CDR3 coding sequence is TGTGCCAGCAGTTTTAATAGCCAGCGCGAGTACCAAGAGACCCAGTACTTC.

The chain uses TRBV7-9 and TRBJ2-5; TRBD1 is a possible D gene (6 bases). Germline CDR1 and CDR2: SEHNR and FQNEAQ (reference sequence). The CDR3 spans 16 residues. With 0 bases removed from V and 1 base from J, the gap between germline ends came to 12 bases. Here the CDR3 reads CASSLAAGVGQETQYF. Here the CDR3 DNA reads TGTGCCAGCAGCTTAGCTGCAGGGGTCGGCCAAGAGACCCAGTACTTC.

The rearrangement uses TRBV9 and TRBJ2-1; 13 bases are shared with TRBD2. The V segment lost 4 bases and the J segment 7 bases; nucleotides outside the gene matches: 5. Per germline, CDR1 SGDLS and CDR2 YYNGEE. The CDR3 totals 15 residues. The CDR3 reads CASSWTSGSSNEQFF. Written as DNA, the CDR3 is TGTGCCAGCAGCTGGACTAGCGGGAGTTCAAATGAGCAGTTCTTC.

The rearrangement joins TRBV29-1 to TRBJ2-7; TRBD2 agrees at 7 bases. The junction had 7 bases not matched to a gene; V was cut back by 4 bases and J by 4 bases. The CDR3 has 13 amino acids. The germline CDR1 and CDR2 sequences are SQVTM and ANQGSEA. The CDR3 sequence is CSVAPAGVYEQYF. CDR3 nucleotide sequence: TGCAGCGTTGCCCCGGCGGGAGTGTACGAGCAGTACTTC.

The chain links TRBV9 to TRBJ1-2; the D is unclear. Germline-derived CDR1 and CDR2 are SGDLS and YYNGEE. The CDR3 spans 13 residues. With 0 bases removed from V and 6 bases from J, the gap between germline ends came to 9 bases. CDR3 protein: CASSVATGNGYTF. In nucleotides, the CDR3 is TGTGCCAGCAGCGTAGCAACGGGGAATGGCTACACCTTC.

This clone was counted a single time. The J gene is TRBJ2-2, the V gene TRBV19, with TRBD1 as a possible D gene (5 bases). CDR1 and CDR2 (germline): LNHDA, SQIVND (reference sequence). CDR3 length: 13 residues. The germline V and J ends were trimmed by 7 bases and 6 bases, with 12 bases remaining between them. Here the CDR3 DNA reads TGTGCCAGTACAGTCAGGGTGGCCGGGGAGCTGTTTTTT. This sequence encodes CASTVRVAGELFF.